Presented here are 15 T cell receptor beta chains from one specimen sequenced in a study of T cell changes during pregnancy in multiple sclerosis. The table came from immunoSEQ multiplex PCR; TCRdb's copy has only in-frame clones and leaves some out. In the table there are tens of thousands of clones, under 95% of which are singletons. The starting material was CD4+ T cells from peripheral blood mononuclear cells, obtained in the second trimester of pregnancy. These TCRs come from a female donor in good health, enrolled as a control in a pregnancy study.

This chain joins TRBV27 and TRBJ2-7, with TRBD2 identical over 8 bases. Germline assignment: CDR1 MNHEY and CDR2 SMNVEV (reference sequence). This CDR3 is 15 amino acids long. Unmatched junction bases numbered 11, after V lost 6 bases and J lost 4 bases. DNA for the CDR3: TGTGCCAGCAGCTTAGCGGGGCGGTATCGGTACGAGCAGTACTTC. It specifies CASSLAGRYRYEQYF.

J is TRBJ2-1 and V is TRBV7-3, with 10 bases identical to TRBD2. The J segment lost 7 bases and the V segment lost 0 bases, leaving 12 bases of the junction unmatched. Germline CDR1 and CDR2: SGHTA and FQGTGA. The CDR3 runs 18 residues. CDR3 region: CASSLTWVAGGSGNEQFF. CDR3 DNA: TGTGCCAGCAGCTTAACGTGGGTAGCGGGGGGTTCAGGGAATGAGCAGTTCTTC.

The rearrangement joins TRBV4-1 to TRBJ2-7; TRBD2 aligns across 10 bases. CDR1 is MGHRA, CDR2 YSYEKL, per germline. The CDR3 extends over 17 amino acids. V shed 1 base and J 4 bases; nucleotides not matched to a gene: 10. The DNA for the CDR3 is TGCGCCAGCAGCCAAGCGTCGCATCAGCGGGGGGGATACGAGCAGTACTTC. Its protein is CASSQASHQRGGYEQYF.

The chain joins TRBV19 to TRBJ1-1; D not certain. The germline V and J ends were trimmed by 4 bases and 1 base, with 10 bases remaining between them. CDR3 length equals 14 residues. Per germline, CDR1 LNHDA and CDR2 SQIVND (reference sequence). The CDR3 sequence: CASSTGGRNTEAFF. Written as DNA, the CDR3 is TGTGCCAGTAGTACGGGTGGAAGGAACACTGAAGCTTTCTTT.

This chain joins TRBV7-9 and TRBJ2-2; 7 bases agree with TRBD1. Germline-derived CDR1 and CDR2 are SEHNR and FQNEAQ (reference sequence). CDR3 length equals 15 residues. V trimming: 0 bases; J trimming: 5 bases; junction bases outside the gene matches: 3. CDR3 sequence: CASSLAGGATGELFF. DNA of the CDR3: TGTGCCAGCAGCTTAGCAGGGGGCGCGACCGGGGAGCTGTTTTTT.

This chain uses TRBV19 with TRBJ2-2; D is uncertain. The CDR3 contains 14 residues. In germline, CDR1 is LNHDA, CDR2 SQIVND (reference sequence). Trimming took off 4 bases at V and 3 bases at J, with 9 bases between the two ends. The CDR3 protein is CASSRYSYTGELFF. The CDR3 DNA is TGTGCCAGTAGTAGATATAGTTACACCGGGGAGCTGTTTTTT.

The CDR3, as DNA: TGTGCCAGTAGTAGAAGCGGGCTTAGCACAGATACGCAGTATTTT. Amino acids: CASSRSGLSTDTQYF. This chain links TRBV19 with TRBJ2-3, with a weak D call TRBD2 (6 bases). The CDR3 is made up of 15 amino acids. CDR1 and CDR2 (germline): LNHDA, SQIVND (reference sequence). V was pared by 4 bases and J by 0 bases, with 11 bases between.

The V call is TRBV5-1, the J call TRBJ2-3, with 14 bases matching TRBD2. Germline CDR1 reads SGHRS; CDR2 reads YFSETQ. The CDR3 spans 16 residues. The ends lost 3 bases at V and 6 bases at J; junction bases unmatched: 6. The CDR3 region is CASSSGTSGGGDTQYF. The CDR3 region has the DNA TGCGCCAGCAGCTCCGGGACTAGCGGGGGTGGGGATACGCAGTATTTT.

The chain is built from TRBV10-3 and TRBJ1-2; 8 bases map to TRBD1. V shed 4 bases and J 1 base; nucleotides not matched to a gene: 5. Per the germline V gene, CDR1 is ENHRY and CDR2 is SYGVKD. This CDR3 is 15 amino acids long. The CDR3: CAISGPGQGNYGYTF. CDR3 nucleotide sequence: TGTGCCATCAGTGGCCCCGGACAGGGTAACTATGGCTACACCTTC.

V gene TRBV6-1 combines with J gene TRBJ2-1, with D hard to call. The CDR3 length is 15 residues. CDR1 MNHNS and CDR2 SASEGT come from the germline V gene. V lost 2 bases, J lost 7 bases, and 15 bases lay in between. The CDR3 is CASSETTSQRNEQFF. The CDR3 nucleotides read TGTGCCAGCAGTGAAACGACATCCCAACGGAATGAGCAGTTCTTC.

The chain links TRBV14 to TRBJ1-5, with D uncertain. This CDR3 comprises 13 residues. CDR1 and CDR2 from the germline V gene are SGHDN and FVKESK. V gave up 0 bases and J gave up 4 bases, with 4 bases separating them. The CDR3 DNA reads TGTGCCAGCAGCCAAGATCGGAATCAGCCCCAGCATTTT. Its translation: CASSQDRNQPQHF. Full variable domain (outside the CDR3, taken from reference TRBV14 and TRBJ1-5): EAGVTQFPSHSVIEKGQTVTLRCDPISGHDNLYWYRRVMGKEIKFLLHFVKESKQDESGMPNNRFLAERTGGTYSTLKVQPAELEDSGVYFCASSQDRNQPQHFGDGTRLSIL.

The CDR3 nucleotides read TGTGCCAGCAGCTTAGGTTTCACAGGGGGGGCAGAGACCCAGTACTTC. It translates to CASSLGFTGGAETQYF. The chain has TRBV11-2 and TRBJ2-5; weak D call: TRBD1 (8 bases). Trimming shortened V by 1 base and J by 4 bases, and 16 bases separated the two germline ends. The germline V gene encodes CDR1 SGHAT and CDR2 FQNNGV. CDR3 size: 16 residues.

J is TRBJ2-2 and V is TRBV2; D is uncertain. The germline V gene has CDR1 SNHLY and CDR2 FYNNEI. V was pared by 3 bases and J by 4 bases, with 6 bases between. The CDR3 has 13 amino acids. For the CDR3, the DNA is TGTGCCAGCAGTGAGAGTGGCACCGGGGAGCTGTTTTTT. It codes for CASSESGTGELFF.

The V and J genes are TRBV28 and TRBJ1-2, with 7 nucleotides matching TRBD1. The germline CDR1 and CDR2 sequences are MDHEN and SYDVKM. There are 13 residues in the CDR3. The V segment lost 6 bases and the J segment 5 bases; nucleotides outside the gene matches: 6. The CDR3 bases are TGTGCCAGCAGGCCGACAGGGAGTTATGGCTACACCTTC. Protein: CASRPTGSYGYTF.

The rearrangement links TRBV18 to TRBJ1-5; a weak D match, TRBD1 (6 bases). The CDR3 loop spans 15 amino acids. Trimming removed 6 bases from V and 0 bases from J, with 12 bases in between. Germline CDR1 reads KGHSH; CDR2 reads LQKENI. DNA of the CDR3: TGTGCCAGCTCCCTCGACAGGATTAGCAATCAGCCCCAGCATTTT. Translation gives CASSLDRISNQPQHF.